Below, 30 T cell receptor beta chains from the same sample are listed, as sequenced in a study of blood T cell repertoires in COVID-19. Clones were sequenced by immunoSEQ multiplex PCR, and TCRdb holds only the in-frame ones, with some missing. The sample holds about 400,000 clones, over 75% seen once. Sequenced sample: PBMCs or T cells enriched from blood (not recorded which). These receptor sequences come from a woman in her 30s who had recovered from COVID-19.

The chain is built from TRBV5-1 and TRBJ1-1; a weak D match, TRBD1 (6 bases). Germline V lookup: CDR1 SGHRS, CDR2 YFSETQ. The CDR3 spans 17 residues. Trimming pared 1 base from V and 1 base from J, leaving 17 bases between. CDR3 protein: CASSLTRGGGPNTEAFF. The CDR3, as DNA: TGCGCCAGCAGCTTGACGCGGGGAGGGGGACCGAACACTGAAGCTTTCTTT.

The chain combines TRBV28 with TRBJ1-1; the D gene is possibly TRBD1 (6 bases). The CDR3 extends over 16 amino acids. Germline V CDR1 and CDR2: MDHEN, SYDVKM. Deletions cut 6 bases from V and 4 bases from J, with 21 bases between. The CDR3 is CASRYNPRQGTTEAFF. The CDR3 DNA sequence: TGTGCCAGCAGATATAACCCCCGCCAGGGGACCACTGAAGCTTTCTTT.

The chain links TRBV30 to TRBJ2-7; weak D call: TRBD2 (6 bases). Germline values: CDR1 GTSNPN, CDR2 SVGIG (reference sequence). This CDR3 comprises 12 residues. The V and J ends lost 8 bases and 0 bases respectively, with 11 bases between them. The chain's CDR3 is CAGGASSYEQYF. The CDR3 DNA sequence: TGTGCCGGCGGGGCCAGCTCCTACGAGCAGTACTTC.

The chain has TRBV15 and TRBJ1-1; D remains ambiguous. CDR1 and CDR2 from the germline V gene are LNHNV and YYDKDF (reference sequence). The CDR3 length is 14 residues. The V end lost 1 base, the J end lost 4 bases, and 10 bases lay between the germline ends. In DNA form, the CDR3 reads TGTGCCACCAGCAGAGCTCTCGGGAGCACTGAAGCTTTCTTT. It yields the protein CATSRALGSTEAFF.

The genes are TRBV19 and TRBJ2-7, with a weak D call TRBD1 (7 bases). V was shortened by 4 bases and J by 3 bases, with 16 bases between the two germline ends. Germline CDR1 is LNHDA and CDR2 is SQIVND (reference sequence). CDR3 length: 15 amino acids. DNA of the CDR3: TGTGCCAGTAGTAATCGGGCAGGGGGAGGCTACGAGCAGTACTTC. Its protein product is CASSNRAGGGYEQYF.

This clone was counted a few times. The J gene is TRBJ1-4, the V gene TRBV27, with 10 positions matching TRBD1. In germline, CDR1 is MNHEY, CDR2 SMNVEV (reference sequence). The CDR3 sequence is 14 residues long. V gave up 5 bases and J gave up 8 bases; unmatched junction bases: 5. CDR3 DNA: TGTGCCAGCAGTCGACCGGGACAGGGGGAAAAACTGTTTTTT. This sequence encodes CASSRPGQGEKLFF.

This chain links TRBV19 with TRBJ1-1; D gene unclear. V was clipped by 3 bases and J by 6 bases, with 11 bases between them. The germline gives CDR1 LNHDA, CDR2 SQIVND (reference sequence). CDR3 size: 13 residues. CDR3 protein: CASSIEGSAEAFF. CDR3 DNA: TGTGCCAGTAGTATCGAGGGTTCGGCTGAAGCTTTCTTT.

The CDR3 DNA reads TGTGCCATCAGTGAGGGACTAGCGGGCTACAATGAGCAGTTCTTC. Its translation: CAISEGLAGYNEQFF. The gene calls are TRBV10-3 and TRBJ2-1, with TRBD2 matching 11 bases. The CDR3 totals 15 residues. Unmatched junction bases numbered 0, after V lost 2 bases and J lost 3 bases. Germline CDR1 is ENHRY and CDR2 is SYGVKD.

The chain recombines TRBV28 with TRBJ2-3; TRBD2 agrees at 7 bases. Germline V gives CDR1 MDHEN, CDR2 SYDVKM. The CDR3 has 14 amino acids. The ends lost 5 bases at V and 5 bases at J; junction bases unmatched: 7. The DNA of the CDR3 is TGTGCCAGCAGTAGCGGGACGTTTGGAGATACGCAGTATTTT. Protein sequence: CASSSGTFGDTQYF.

The rearrangement uses TRBV13 and TRBJ1-2, with unresolved D. The CDR3 covers 16 residues. With 3 bases removed from V and 1 base from J, the gap between germline ends came to 15 bases. CDR1 is PRHDT, CDR2 FYEKMQ, per germline (reference sequence). The CDR3 bases are TGTGCCAGCAGCTTCCACGACGGGAGAAGTAACTATGGCTACACCTTC. As protein: CASSFHDGRSNYGYTF.

This clone was observed once. This chain uses TRBV4-1 with TRBJ2-7; TRBD2 might be the D (6 bases). The CDR3 is 13 residues long. V lost 0 bases and J 9 bases, leaving 12 bases between the germline ends. Germline V gene lookup returns CDR1 MGHRA and CDR2 YSYEKL. The CDR3 coding sequence is TGCGCCAGCAGCCAAGACGGGAGTAGGAGGCAGTACTTC. It codes for CASSQDGSRRQYF.

Only one count was recorded for this clone. The gene calls are TRBV5-6 and TRBJ2-7; D is ambiguous. This CDR3 has 14 residues. Per germline, CDR1 SGHDT and CDR2 YYEEEE. The V gene lost 6 bases and the J gene lost 0 bases, with 13 bases spanning the gap. In nucleotides, the CDR3 is TGTGCCAGCACCCCCAGGTTCAGCTCCTACGAGCAGTACTTC. It is translated as CASTPRFSSYEQYF.

The rearrangement joins TRBV4-1 to TRBJ2-7, with 11 nucleotides matching TRBD2. Trimming at V came to 0 bases and at J to 5 bases, leaving 3 bases not matched to a gene. The CDR3 covers 15 residues. Germline CDR1 and CDR2: MGHRA and YSYEKL. CDR3 in DNA: TGCGCCAGCAGCCAAGAACTAGCGGGAGCTAACGAGCAGTACTTC. Encoded protein: CASSQELAGANEQYF.

The rearrangement links TRBV3-1 (or the pseudogene TRBV3-2) to TRBJ2-1, with 12 bases identical to TRBD2. Germline V CDR1 and CDR2: LGHDT, YNNKEL (reference sequence). V lost 4 bases to trimming and J lost 7 bases; unmatched junction nucleotides: 5. This CDR3 has 15 amino acids. In DNA, the CDR3 is TGTGCCAGCAGCCCTCGACTAGCGGGAGATAATGAGCAGTTCTTC. Protein: CASSPRLAGDNEQFF.

V and J are TRBV28 and TRBJ2-1, with 7 bases that match TRBD2. Trimming cost V 3 bases and J 6 bases; bases outside gene matches: 5. The germline V gene encodes CDR1 MDHEN and CDR2 SYDVKM. This CDR3 comprises 14 residues. The CDR3, as DNA: TGTGCCAGCAGTTTCCCTCGACTAGCCAATGAGCAGTTCTTC. Protein product: CASSFPRLANEQFF. The whole variable domain, filled in from reference TRBV28 and TRBJ2-1, reads DVKVTQSSRYLVKRTGEKVFLECVQDMDHENMFWYRQDPGLGLRLIYFSYDVKMKEKGDIPEGYSVSREKKERFSLILESASTNQTSMYLCASSFPRLANEQFFGPGTRLTVL.

This clone appeared once. The chain links TRBV4-2 to TRBJ1-5, with D uncertain. The CDR3 has 13 amino acids. Germline V lookup: CDR1 LGHNA, CDR2 YNFKEQ. Trimming took off 0 bases at V and 3 bases at J, with 3 bases between the two ends. CDR3 in amino acids: CASSQDYNQPQHF. In DNA, the CDR3 is TGTGCCAGCAGCCAAGATTACAATCAGCCCCAGCATTTT.

The chain employs TRBV10-3 and TRBJ2-1; 12 nucleotides agree with TRBD2. Germline lookup yields CDR1 ENHRY and CDR2 SYGVKD. The V gene end was trimmed by 9 bases and the J gene end by 6 bases; junction bases not matched to a gene: 6. This CDR3 spans 14 amino acids. The CDR3: CAITPGLAGNEQFF. The CDR3 DNA reads TGTGCCATTACACCGGGACTAGCGGGCAATGAGCAGTTCTTC.

The chain links TRBV4-1 to TRBJ2-1; perhaps TRBD2 as D (6 bases). This CDR3 region has 16 residues. V lost 2 bases to trimming and J lost 3 bases, with 14 bases between them. Germline V CDR1 and CDR2: MGHRA, YSYEKL. CDR3: CASSQPRAGNYNEQFF. Here the CDR3 DNA reads TGCGCCAGCAGCCAACCTCGGGCGGGAAACTACAATGAGCAGTTCTTC.

This rearrangement joins TRBV18 to TRBJ2-6; 9 bases are a match to TRBD1. The germline V gene has CDR1 KGHSH and CDR2 LQKENI. V lost 3 bases, J lost 2 bases, and 2 bases stayed unmatched. The CDR3 sequence is 16 residues long. CDR3 sequence: CASSPRTGAGANVLTF. The CDR3 coding sequence is TGTGCCAGCTCACCCCGGACAGGGGCTGGGGCCAACGTCCTGACTTTC.

This clone turned up a few times. The rearrangement links TRBV4-1 to TRBJ1-2; D ambiguous. The CDR3 is made up of 18 amino acids. V lost 0 bases and J 8 bases, leaving 25 bases between the germline ends. In germline, CDR1 is MGHRA, CDR2 YSYEKL. The CDR3 sequence: CASSQDFGTVETQLGYTF. CDR3 nucleotides: TGCGCCAGCAGCCAAGATTTTGGTACCGTAGAGACGCAACTAGGCTACACCTTC.

The chain couples TRBV14 to TRBJ2-5, with 13 bases lining up with TRBD2. J gave up 5 bases and V 4 bases, and 7 bases lay outside the gene matches. CDR1 and CDR2 from the germline V gene are SGHDN and FVKESK. The CDR3 sequence is 16 residues long. The CDR3 sequence: CASSRGLAGAGETQYF. Here the CDR3 DNA reads TGTGCCAGCAGCCGCGGACTAGCGGGGGCAGGGGAGACCCAGTACTTC.

This clone has only one observation. The rearrangement links TRBV28 to TRBJ2-5; the match to TRBD2 covers 11 bases. V lost 7 bases, J lost 4 bases, and 5 bases stayed unmatched. Germline V gene data show CDR1 as MDHEN and CDR2 as SYDVKM. The CDR3 runs 14 residues. CDR3 region: CASKGLAAGETQYF. CDR3 coding DNA: TGTGCCAGCAAGGGACTAGCGGCGGGAGAGACCCAGTACTTC.

This chain joins TRBV7-8 and TRBJ1-5; the D gene is possibly TRBD1 (6 bases). The CDR3 covers 15 residues. The germline V gene encodes CDR1 SGHVS and CDR2 FQNEAQ. Trimming took off 0 bases at V and 4 bases at J, with 10 bases between the two ends. This chain's CDR3 is CASSLAGAENQPQHF. For the CDR3, the DNA is TGTGCCAGCAGCTTAGCGGGGGCAGAAAATCAGCCCCAGCATTTT.

V gene TRBV11-3 combines with J gene TRBJ2-7; 9 bases align to TRBD1. This CDR3 has 14 residues. The J segment lost 4 bases and the V segment lost 5 bases, leaving 6 bases of the junction unmatched. The germline V gene has CDR1 SGHNT and CDR2 YENEEA. The CDR3 coding sequence is TGTGCCAGCAGCAACCGGGACAGGGAATACGAGCAGTACTTC. This translates into CASSNRDREYEQYF.

This chain uses TRBV18 with TRBJ1-1; TRBD1 matches 8 bases. V shed 0 bases, J shed 6 bases, and the junction held 12 bases outside the gene matches. Germline CDR1 and CDR2: KGHSH and LQKENI. The CDR3 covers 17 residues. CDR3 in DNA: TGTGCCAGCTCACCACCCACCGGCAGGGGGCGCGGGGCTGAAGCTTTCTTT. It codes for CASSPPTGRGRGAEAFF.

The CDR3 loop reads CASKADSNEKLFF. Written as DNA, the CDR3 is TGCGCCAGCAAAGCGGACAGTAATGAAAAACTGTTTTTT. The V call is TRBV5-1, the J call TRBJ1-4; a possible D gene is TRBD1 (6 bases). Germline values: CDR1 SGHRS, CDR2 YFSETQ. The CDR3 runs to 13 residues. The V end was cut by 6 bases, the J end by 4 bases, with 10 bases between.

In its sample, this clone was seen once. This sequence joins TRBV5-1 and TRBJ1-3; D is ambiguous. V was cut by 1 base and J by 1 base, with 9 bases left in between. This CDR3 comprises 15 residues. Per the germline V gene, CDR1 is SGHRS and CDR2 is YFSETQ. CDR3 DNA sequence: TGCGCCAGCAGCTTGTCGTCCGGGTCTGGAAACACCATATATTTT. Its translation is CASSLSSGSGNTIYF. The whole variable domain, filled in from reference TRBV5-1 and TRBJ1-3, reads KAGVTQTPRYLIKTRGQQVTLSCSPISGHRSVSWYQQTPGQGLQFLFEYFSETQRNKGNFPGRFSGRQFSNSRSEMNVSTLELGDSALYLCASSLSSGSGNTIYFGEGSWLTVV.

This clone appeared a single time. The rearrangement uses TRBV27 and TRBJ2-3, with D possibly matching TRBD1 (6 bases). CDR3 length: 15 amino acids. The germline V gene has CDR1 MNHEY and CDR2 SMNVEV (reference sequence). Trimming stripped 0 bases from V and 5 bases from J, with 12 bases between. Here the CDR3 reads CASSLSWGTRDTQYF. The CDR3 bases are TGTGCCAGCAGTTTATCGTGGGGGACAAGAGATACGCAGTATTTT.

The rearrangement links TRBV10-3 to TRBJ2-7; 8 bases match TRBD1. The V gene's germline CDR1 is ENHRY and CDR2 SYGVKD. CDR3 length: 14 amino acids. The V gene end was trimmed by 4 bases and the J gene end by 4 bases; junction bases not matched to a gene: 6. This CDR3 reads CAISAGQGGYEQYF. The CDR3 DNA reads TGTGCCATCAGTGCTGGACAGGGTGGTTACGAGCAGTACTTC.

The chain joins TRBV28 to TRBJ2-3; 7 bases map to TRBD1. Germline V gene lookup returns CDR1 MDHEN and CDR2 SYDVKM. J lost 5 bases, V lost 5 bases, and 19 bases had no gene match. The CDR3 totals 18 residues. The CDR3 loop reads CASSPITLRQGVKDTQYF. The CDR3 nucleotides are TGTGCCAGCAGTCCCATAACTCTTCGACAGGGTGTAAAAGATACGCAGTATTTT.